These 9 T cell receptor beta chains share one sample of origin, sequenced in a study of regulatory T cells in long-lasting Graves disease. HTBI primers from iRepertoire and Arm-PCR of CDR3 regions yielded the TCR beta libraries. TCRdb passed the multiplex PCR reads through MiXCR, listing each CDR3 protein once. The sample contains a few hundred thousand distinct CDR3 sequences, roughly 24% of which appear only once. Time point of the sample: persistent/refractory GD, antithyroid drugs over 5 years with positive TRAb. With RNA extracted from PBMCs as input, the TCR library was made. Sequencing was performed on peripheral blood mononuclear cells (PBMCs), taken when the disease was refractory, from a patient treated with antithyroid drugs. These receptor sequences come from a woman in her 40s with Graves disease.

This clonotype was found a few times. The rearrangement links TRBV5-6 to TRBJ1-1, with 7 bases lining up with TRBD1. Germline V CDR1 and CDR2: SGHDT, YYEEEE. This CDR3 is built from 15 residues. J was trimmed by 1 base and V by 4 bases; bases with no gene match: 7. CDR3 amino acids: CASSHGTAENTEAFF. CDR3 DNA: TGTGCCAGCAGCCACGGGACAGCAGAGAACACTGAAGCTTTCTTT.

This clonotype was counted a few times. The genes are TRBV6-1 and TRBJ2-7; 9 nucleotides line up with TRBD2. The germline gives CDR1 MNHNS, CDR2 SASEGT. The V gene end was trimmed by 2 bases and the J gene end by 5 bases; junction bases not matched to a gene: 28. The CDR3 totals 22 residues. The CDR3, as DNA: TGTGCCAGCAGTGAAATATTTGGGCTCTGGGACAGTGTAGCGGGAGACCCCGACGAGCAGTACTTC. Translation: CASSEIFGLWDSVAGDPDEQYF.

In this sample, this clonotype turned up a few times. The rearrangement uses TRBV5-1 and TRBJ2-3; 9 bases align to TRBD2. Germline V CDR1 and CDR2: SGHRS, YFSETQ. This CDR3 has 15 amino acids. With 0 bases clipped from V and 5 bases from J, the junction kept 4 bases outside the gene matches. The CDR3 loop is CASSLDSGSVDTQYF. In nucleotides, the CDR3 is TGCGCCAGCAGCTTGGATAGCGGGAGTGTAGATACGCAGTATTTT.

This clonotype was observed a few times. The CDR3 protein is CAWSPGEFYEQYF. CDR3 DNA sequence: TGTGCCTGGAGTCCCGGGGAGTTCTACGAGCAGTACTTC. The chain is built from TRBV30 and TRBJ2-7, with TRBD2 as a possible D gene (5 bases). The CDR3 totals 13 residues. V was clipped by 2 bases and J by 3 bases, with 11 bases between them. Germline V gene lookup returns CDR1 GTSNPN and CDR2 SVGIG (reference sequence).

The chain couples TRBV5-4 to TRBJ1-1; D may be TRBD1 (5 bases). Germline CDR1 is SGHNT and CDR2 is YYREEE (reference sequence). This CDR3 contains 16 residues. V lost 4 bases, J lost 4 bases, and 20 bases lay in between. This chain's CDR3 is CASSNGAGLGGTEAFF. CDR3 nucleotide sequence: TGTGCCAGCAGCAACGGGGCGGGACTTGGGGGCACTGAAGCTTTCTTT.

In its sample, this clonotype was seen many times. The chain links TRBV15 to TRBJ1-5; D gene unclear. Germline V gives CDR1 LNHNV, CDR2 YYDKDF (reference sequence). V was trimmed by 0 bases and J by 0 bases, leaving 6 bases between them. The length of the CDR3 is 15 residues. This chain's CDR3 is CATSRELNSNQPQHF. In DNA, the CDR3 is TGTGCCACCAGCAGAGAGCTGAATAGCAATCAGCCCCAGCATTTT.

This clonotype came up many times. The chain links TRBV11-2 to TRBJ1-1; D might be TRBD1 (5 bases). CDR1 is SGHAT, CDR2 FQNNGV, per germline. The ends were cut back, 2 bases at V and 0 bases at J, with 10 bases in the middle. The CDR3 totals 15 residues. The CDR3 region is CASSLTGTMNTEAFF. The CDR3 nucleotides read TGTGCCAGCAGCTTAACAGGAACTATGAACACTGAAGCTTTCTTT.

The CDR3 nucleotides are TGCGCCAGCAGGATCGGACTAGCGAGGGGTGAGCAGTTCTTC. Translated, it gives CASRIGLARGEQFF. This chain uses TRBV10-2 with TRBJ2-1; 9 positions match TRBD2. After removal of 6 bases from V and 9 bases from J, the junction contained 9 bases not matched to a gene. CDR3 length equals 14 residues. CDR1 is WSHSY, CDR2 SAAADI, per germline.

This clonotype occurred many times. This chain connects TRBV12-3 or TRBV12-4 to TRBJ2-5; 7 bases map to TRBD2. The V segment lost 5 bases and the J segment 2 bases; nucleotides outside the gene matches: 8. The CDR3 has 15 residues. CDR3 region: CASSPRDYQQETQYF. Here the CDR3 DNA reads TGTGCCAGCAGTCCACGGGACTACCAGCAAGAGACCCAGTACTTC.